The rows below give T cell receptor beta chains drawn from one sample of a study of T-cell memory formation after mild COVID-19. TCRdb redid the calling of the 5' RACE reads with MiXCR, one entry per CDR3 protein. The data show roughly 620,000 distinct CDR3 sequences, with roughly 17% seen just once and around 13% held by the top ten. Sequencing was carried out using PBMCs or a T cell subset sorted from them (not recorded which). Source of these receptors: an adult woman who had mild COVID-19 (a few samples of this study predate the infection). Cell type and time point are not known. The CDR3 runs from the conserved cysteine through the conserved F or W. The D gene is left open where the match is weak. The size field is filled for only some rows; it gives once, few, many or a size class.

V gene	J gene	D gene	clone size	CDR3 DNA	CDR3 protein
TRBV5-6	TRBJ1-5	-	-	TGTGCCAGCAGCTTCTCTGTAGGGGTCGGTCAGCCCCAGCATTTT	CASSFSVGVGQPQHF
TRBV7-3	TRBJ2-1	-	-	TGTGCCAGCAGCTTTGGCCTCTCGGATTACAATGAGCAGTTCTTC	CASSFGLSDYNEQFF
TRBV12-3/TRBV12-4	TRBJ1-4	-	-	TGTGCCAGCAGTTTCGGACAGAATAATGAAAAACTGTTTTTT	CASSFGQNNEKLFF
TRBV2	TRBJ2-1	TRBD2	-	TGTGCCAGCCCGGGACTAGCGGGGGCTTATGAGCAGTTCTTC	CASPGLAGAYEQFF
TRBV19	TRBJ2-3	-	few	TGTGCCAGTAGTCTTGGAGCCCGGGGCACAGATACGCAGTATTTT	CASSLGARGTDTQYF
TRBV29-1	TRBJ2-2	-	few	TGCAGCGTTGAGATAGGTTCACCAACCGGGGAGCTGTTTTTT	CSVEIGSPTGELFF
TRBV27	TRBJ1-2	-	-	TGTGCCAGCAGTTTAGCCAGGTTTGACCCCTATGGCTACACCTTC	CASSLARFDPYGYTF
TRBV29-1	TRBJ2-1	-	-	TGCAGCGTTGAAGATCTTGGACTCCACCATGAGCAGTTCTTC	CSVEDLGLHHEQFF
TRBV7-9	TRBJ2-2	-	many	TGTGCCAGCAGCTTAGCGGGGCCGAACACCGGGGAGCTGTTTTTT	CASSLAGPNTGELFF
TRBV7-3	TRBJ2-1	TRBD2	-	TGTGCCAGCAGCTTAAGGACTAGCGGGATTGGTGAGCAGTTCTTC	CASSLRTSGIGEQFF
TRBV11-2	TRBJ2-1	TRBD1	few	TGTGCCAGCAGCTTCAGGGGGTCTCTCTACAATGAGCAGTTCTTC	CASSFRGSLYNEQFF
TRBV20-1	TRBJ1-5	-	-	TGCAGTGCTAGAGTCCTACTTAGAGATAGCAATCAGCCCCAGCATTTT	CSARVLLRDSNQPQHF
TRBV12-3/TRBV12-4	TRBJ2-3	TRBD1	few	TGTGCCAGCAGTTTAACCCGACAGGGGGATACGCAGTATTTT	CASSLTRQGDTQYF
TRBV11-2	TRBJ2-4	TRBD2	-	TGTGCCAGCAGTCGAGTGCGGGGGTGGGACATTCAGTACTTC	CASSRVRGWDIQYF
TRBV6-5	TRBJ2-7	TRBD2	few	TGTGCCAGCAGTTACACGGGGGGATTGGTGCAGTACTTC	CASSYTGGLVQYF
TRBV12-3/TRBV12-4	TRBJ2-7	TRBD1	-	TGTGCCAGCAGCATGGACAGGGGGTTCCGGGAGCAGTACTTC	CASSMDRGFREQYF
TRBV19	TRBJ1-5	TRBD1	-	TGTGCCAGTAGTTACGGGGGACAGAGCAATCAGCCCCAGCATTTT	CASSYGGQSNQPQHF
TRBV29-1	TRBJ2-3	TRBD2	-	TGCAGCGTTGTGATAGCGGGGCGAACAGATACGCAGTATTTT	CSVVIAGRTDTQYF
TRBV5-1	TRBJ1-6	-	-	TGCGCCAGCAGCTTGGGGGACTTCTCACCAAATTCACCCCTCCACTTT	CASSLGDFSPNSPLHF
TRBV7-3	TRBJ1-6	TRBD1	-	TGTGCCAGTTCGGACAGGGAGGGTTCGGCCCTCCACTTT	CASSDREGSALHF
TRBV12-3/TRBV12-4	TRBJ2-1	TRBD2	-	TGTGCCAGCAGTTTATCTAGCGGGAGGGGGTACAATGAGCAGTTCTTC	CASSLSSGRGYNEQFF
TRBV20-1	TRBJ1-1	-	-	TGCAGTGCTAGAGTTCGTCCAGACAACACTGAAGCTTTCTTT	CSARVRPDNTEAFF
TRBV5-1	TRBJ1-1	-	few	TGCGCCAGCAGCCCGGCGGGGGGCCTCATGAACACTGAAGCTTTCTTT	CASSPAGGLMNTEAFF
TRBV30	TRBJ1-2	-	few	TGTGCCTGGAATGGTGCGGACGTCTATGGCTACACCTTC	CAWNGADVYGYTF
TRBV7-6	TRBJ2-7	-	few	TGTGCCAGCAGCATGGGTCAGGGGTTTAGCTCCTACGAGCAGTACTTC	CASSMGQGFSSYEQYF
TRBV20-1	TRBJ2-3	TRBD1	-	TGCAGTGCTAGCCTAGATTACAGGGGGTCCCCAGATACGCAGTATTTT	CSASLDYRGSPDTQYF
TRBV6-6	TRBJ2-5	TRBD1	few	TGTGCCAGCACCCAGGACAGGGGGTACCAAGAGACCCAGTACTTC	CASTQDRGYQETQYF
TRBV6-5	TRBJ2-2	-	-	TGTGCCAGCAGTTACACAGGCGGGGAGCTGTTTTTT	CASSYTGGELFF
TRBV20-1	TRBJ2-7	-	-	TGCAGTGCTAGAGATCGGAAGGGGCCGGGGTACGAGCAGTACTTC	CSARDRKGPGYEQYF
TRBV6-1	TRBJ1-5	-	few	TGTGCCAGCGGGGGGCGGCCCCAGCATTTT	CASGGRPQHF
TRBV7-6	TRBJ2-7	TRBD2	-	TGTGCCAGCAGCTTATTGACTAGCGGTGACAAGTCCTACGAGCAGTACTTC	CASSLLTSGDKSYEQYF
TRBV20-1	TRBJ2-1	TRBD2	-	TGCAGTGCTAGTGGTGCGGGGGTCTTATACAATGAGCAGTTCTTC	CSASGAGVLYNEQFF
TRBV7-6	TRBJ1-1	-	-	TGTGCCAGCAGCTTAGAGGCGGGGAACACTGAAGCTTTCTTT	CASSLEAGNTEAFF
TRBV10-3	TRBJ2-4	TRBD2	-	TGTGCCATCAGTGACCGGGGGGTCGACATTCAGTACTTC	CAISDRGVDIQYF
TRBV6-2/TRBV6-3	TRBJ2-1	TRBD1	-	TGTGCCAGCAGTTACTCAAGGACAGGGTTAGCTGGAGAGCAGTTCTTC	CASSYSRTGLAGEQFF
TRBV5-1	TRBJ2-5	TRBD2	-	TGCGCCAGCAGCTTGGTCGGACGTGCGGGAGGGCAAGAGACCCAGTACTTC	CASSLVGRAGGQETQYF
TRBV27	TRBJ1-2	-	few	TGTGCCAGCAGTTTATCGGCAGCTGTTTATGGCTACACCTTC	CASSLSAAVYGYTF
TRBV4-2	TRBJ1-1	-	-	TGTGCCAGCAGCCAAGACAGGAGAGGGGGGACTGAAGCTTTCTTT	CASSQDRRGGTEAFF
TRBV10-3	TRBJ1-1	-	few	TGTGCCATCAGCGGGGACGGCGGAGCTAACACTGAAGCTTTCTTT	CAISGDGGANTEAFF
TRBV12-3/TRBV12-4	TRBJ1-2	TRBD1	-	TGTGCCAGCAGCCTGGACAGGGGGGGCCATGGCTACACCTTC	CASSLDRGGHGYTF
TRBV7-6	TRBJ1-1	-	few	TGTGCCAGCAGTTTCCGTGAAGCTTTCTTT	CASSFREAFF
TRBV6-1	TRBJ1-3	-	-	TGTGCCAGCAGCCCCGGGAACCTGAAAGACACCATATATTTT	CASSPGNLKDTIYF
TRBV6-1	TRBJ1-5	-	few	TGTGCCAGCAGCGACGGGCCGCTCAAAGGCTATCAGCCCCAGCATTTT	CASSDGPLKGYQPQHF
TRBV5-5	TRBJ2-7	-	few	TGTGCCAGCAGTTACTCTCTAGGGCGGACTACGGGCTACGAGCAGTACTTC	CASSYSLGRTTGYEQYF
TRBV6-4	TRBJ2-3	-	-	TGTGCCAGCAGCTCGGACGGCTTGGCGGCAGATACGCAGTATTTT	CASSSDGLAADTQYF
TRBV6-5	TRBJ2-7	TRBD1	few	TGTGCCAGCAGTAACCGGGACAGGGTTGCCTACGAGCAGTACTTC	CASSNRDRVAYEQYF